Following are 5 T cell receptor beta chains from one sample sequenced in a study of cytomegalovirus exposure and HLA in healthy donors. Vbeta (60) and Jbeta (13) primers were used in the PCR. The data were produced by immunoSEQ multiplex PCR, yet TCRdb's version contains in-frame clones alone and is incomplete. Of 150,000 to 200,000 clones listed, around 80% were seen once; the top ten hold 5% to 7%. Sequencing was carried out using PBMCs. These TCRs come from a man aged 40-49 years in good health and CMV-seronegative.

This chain uses TRBV6-6 with TRBJ1-2; no definite D call. Germline CDR1 reads MNHNY; CDR2 reads SVGAGI (reference sequence). This CDR3 has 15 amino acids. V was cut by 0 bases and J by 4 bases, with 12 bases left in between. CDR3 loop: CASSYSRTGTYGYTF. In nucleotides, the CDR3 is TGTGCCAGCAGTTACTCCAGGACTGGAACCTATGGCTACACCTTC.

This clone was observed a single time. The CDR3 protein is CSVEGREGTQYF. CDR3 nucleotide sequence: TGCAGCGTTGAAGGAAGGGAGGGGACCCAGTACTTC. The chain employs TRBV29-1 and TRBJ2-5; 7 bases are a match to TRBD2. CDR1 is SQVTM and CDR2 is ANQGSEA in the germline V gene. There are 12 residues in the CDR3. V trimming: 1 base; J trimming: 7 bases; junction bases outside the gene matches: 3.

The rearrangement links TRBV9 to TRBJ2-7; 9 bases are shared with TRBD2. The CDR3 contains 14 residues. Germline V lookup: CDR1 SGDLS, CDR2 YYNGEE. The junction had 6 bases not matched to a gene; V was cut back by 4 bases and J by 4 bases. The CDR3 DNA is TGTGCCAGCAGCCCGGAAGCGGGGGGTTACGAGCAGTACTTC. This codes for CASSPEAGGYEQYF. Complete variable domain (other parts from reference TRBV9 and TRBJ2-7): DSGVTQTPKHLITATGQRVTLRCSPRSGDLSVYWYQQSLDQGLQFLIQYYNGEERAKGNILERFSAQQFPDLHSELNLSSLELGDSALYFCASSPEAGGYEQYFGPGTRLTVT.

CDR3 nucleotide sequence: TGCGCCAGCAGCCAAGATGGGACTAGCGGGAGTAGTGAGCAGTTCTTC. Its translation: CASSQDGTSGSSEQFF. V is TRBV4-3 and J is TRBJ2-1, with 14 bases that match TRBD2. CDR3 size: 16 residues. Germline values: CDR1 LGHNA, CDR2 YSLEER. The V gene end was trimmed by 0 bases and the J gene end by 9 bases; junction bases not matched to a gene: 4.

This clone turned up a few times. The chain recombines TRBV10-3 with TRBJ2-4, with D uncertain. The germline V and J ends were trimmed by 0 bases and 0 bases, with 12 bases remaining between them. Germline values: CDR1 ENHRY, CDR2 SYGVKD. The CDR3 has 17 amino acids. CDR3 protein: CAISESHTILAKNIQYF. The CDR3 region has the DNA TGTGCCATCAGTGAGTCTCACACGATCCTAGCCAAAAACATTCAGTACTTC.